Presented here are 16 T cell receptor beta chains from one specimen sequenced in a study of cytomegalovirus exposure and HLA in healthy donors. Researchers ran the PCR with 60 Vbeta and 13 Jbeta primers. Using immunoSEQ multiplex PCR, the repertoire was profiled, and TCRdb retains in-frame clones only, with some absent. The sample records 150,000 to 200,000 clones, approximately 70% being singletons. Sequencing was done on a sample of PBMCs. These receptors were collected from a man between 40 and 49 years old in good health and CMV-seropositive.

V usage is TRBV19 and J usage is TRBJ1-4; D is unclear. CDR3 length: 13 residues. Germline-derived CDR1 and CDR2 are LNHDA and SQIVND (reference sequence). V lost 6 bases, J lost 4 bases, and 9 bases lay in between. CDR3 DNA sequence: TGTGCCAGTAGATGGAGCTTTAATGAAAAACTGTTTTTT. Residues: CASRWSFNEKLFF.

In nucleotides, the CDR3 is TGCAGCTTCCAAGGGGGCACTGAAGCTTTCTTT. This codes for CSFQGGTEAFF. The chain joins TRBV29-1 to TRBJ1-1, with a tentative D call TRBD1 (6 bases). Germline CDR1 reads SQVTM; CDR2 reads ANQGSEA. With 8 bases removed from V and 4 bases from J, the gap between germline ends came to 11 bases. This CDR3 comprises 11 residues. Drawing the rest from reference TRBV29-1 and TRBJ1-1, the complete variable domain is SAVISQKPSRDICQRGTSLTIQCQVDSQVTMMFWYRQQPGQSLTLIATANQGSEATYESGFVIDKFPISRPNLTFSTLTVSNMSPEDSSIYLCSFQGGTEAFFGQGTRLTVV.

This rearrangement joins TRBV19 to TRBJ2-6, with 9 positions matching TRBD1. CDR3 length: 21 amino acids. V was pared by 7 bases and J by 0 bases, with 19 bases of the junction left unmatched. The germline V gene encodes CDR1 LNHDA and CDR2 SQIVND (reference sequence). CDR3 loop: CASTPLGQGISRNSGANVLTF. CDR3 coding DNA: TGTGCCAGTACCCCTTTGGGACAGGGAATCTCCAGGAACTCTGGGGCCAACGTCCTGACTTTC.

This sequence joins TRBV13 and TRBJ2-7; D unresolved. Germline-derived CDR1 and CDR2 are PRHDT and FYEKMQ (reference sequence). CDR3 length: 14 amino acids. Trimming stripped 0 bases from V and 0 bases from J, with 6 bases between. CDR3 region: CASSLGLSSYEQYF. The CDR3 bases are TGTGCCAGCAGCTTAGGCCTGTCCTCCTACGAGCAGTACTTC.

The chain recombines TRBV7-9 with TRBJ2-7, with D possibly being TRBD2 (6 bases). The germline gives CDR1 SEHNR, CDR2 FQNEAQ (reference sequence). The CDR3 totals 14 residues. Between the trimmed V and J ends, which lost 2 bases and 2 bases, there was a span of 10 bases. This chain's CDR3 is CASSLKGRPYEQYF. CDR3 bases: TGTGCCAGCAGCTTAAAGGGGAGGCCCTACGAGCAGTACTTC.

This clone was seen more than once but under ten times. V and J are TRBV7-2 and TRBJ1-5; D uncertain. Trimming took 5 bases from V and 2 from J, leaving 10 bases between them. Germline V gene data show CDR1 as SGHTA and CDR2 as FQGNSA. This CDR3 comprises 14 residues. Here the CDR3 reads CASSPAQGNQPQHF. CDR3 DNA sequence: TGTGCCAGCAGCCCCGCCCAGGGCAATCAGCCCCAGCATTTT. The full variable domain, in which reference TRBV7-2 and TRBJ1-5 provide the parts outside the CDR3, is GAGVSQSPSNKVTEKGKDVELRCDPISGHTALYWYRQSLGQGLEFLIYFQGNSAPDKSGLPSDRFSAERTGGSVSTLTIQRTQQEDSAVYLCASSPAQGNQPQHFGDGTRLSIL.

The chain couples TRBV5-6 to TRBJ2-7; TRBD2 matches 7 bases. Germline CDR1 and CDR2: SGHDT and YYEEEE. This CDR3 has 16 amino acids. V shed 5 bases, J shed 0 bases, and the junction held 11 bases outside the gene matches. The CDR3 spells CASRKGGDRSSYEQYF. CDR3 in DNA: TGTGCCAGCAGGAAGGGAGGGGATCGAAGCTCCTACGAGCAGTACTTC. Filled out from reference TRBV5-6 and TRBJ2-7, the complete variable domain reads DAGVTQSPTHLIKTRGQQVTLRCSPKSGHDTVSWYQQALGQGPQFIFQYYEEEERQRGNFPDRFSGHQFPNYSSELNVNALLLGDSALYLCASRKGGDRSSYEQYFGPGTRLTVT.

This clone was detected once. The junction differs from germline at one of its ends, possibly a read error. The CDR3 spells CASGQGTPGQENTEAFF. The DNA for the CDR3 is TGCGCCAGCGGCCAAGGGACTCCCGGACAGGAGAACACTGAAGCTTTCTTT. The rearrangement uses TRBV4-1 and TRBJ1-1, with 7 positions matching TRBD1. CDR3 length: 17 amino acids. The V gene's germline CDR1 is MGHRA and CDR2 YSYEKL.

This clone has just a few counts. The chain combines TRBV11-2 with TRBJ2-3, with TRBD1 as a possible D gene (5 bases). The germline V and J ends were trimmed by 7 bases and 0 bases, with 17 bases remaining between them. The germline V gene encodes CDR1 SGHAT and CDR2 FQNNGV. The CDR3 sequence is 16 residues long. CDR3 residues: CASTLLTGPSTDTQYF. CDR3 nucleotide sequence: TGTGCCAGCACCCTCTTAACAGGCCCCAGCACAGATACGCAGTATTTT.

The V gene is TRBV14, the J gene TRBJ1-6; a possible D gene is TRBD1 (5 bases). This CDR3 has 15 amino acids. Looked up from germline, CDR1 is SGHDN and CDR2 is FVKESK. V lost 3 bases and J 7 bases, leaving 13 bases between the germline ends. CDR3 residues: CASSHRQGQNSPLHF. The DNA of the CDR3 is TGTGCCAGCAGCCATCGGCAGGGCCAAAATTCACCCCTCCACTTT.

The count of this clone is one. The CDR3 here is CASSLDGAGELFF. The CDR3 DNA reads TGCGCCAGCAGCTTGGACGGGGCCGGGGAGCTGTTTTTT. The chain couples TRBV5-1 to TRBJ2-2, with D perhaps TRBD2 (5 bases). Germline assignment: CDR1 SGHRS and CDR2 YFSETQ. V was trimmed by 0 bases and J by 6 bases, leaving 6 bases between them. This CDR3 has 13 residues.

The sample holds a few counts of this clone. This chain links TRBV9 with TRBJ1-2; a weak D match, TRBD1 (6 bases). V was pared by 10 bases and J by 0 bases, with 25 bases between. The CDR3 covers 17 residues. CDR1 is SGDLS and CDR2 is YYNGEE in the germline V gene. CDR3 nucleotide sequence: TGTGCCTCTGGGGGGGGCAGGGGAAAGACCTCTAACTATGGCTACACCTTC. This encodes CASGGGRGKTSNYGYTF.

V gene TRBV2 combines with J gene TRBJ2-1; D possibly corresponds to TRBD2 (5 bases). V was shortened by 2 bases and J by 10 bases, with 9 bases between the two germline ends. The CDR3 consists of 12 residues. In germline, CDR1 is SNHLY, CDR2 FYNNEI. In DNA form, the CDR3 reads TGTGCCAGCAGTGAATGGCGGGCCGAGCAGTTCTTC. This gives the protein CASSEWRAEQFF.

The chain is built from TRBV29-1 and TRBJ1-4; 7 nucleotides align to TRBD1. This CDR3 is built from 14 residues. Germline CDR1 reads SQVTM; CDR2 reads ANQGSEA. V lost 6 bases, J lost 3 bases, and 7 bases stayed unmatched. Written as DNA, the CDR3 is TGCAGCGTCAATACCGGGACAGCTAATGAAAAACTGTTTTTT. This sequence encodes CSVNTGTANEKLFF. The whole variable domain, remainder taken from reference TRBV29-1 and TRBJ1-4, is SAVISQKPSRDICQRGTSLTIQCQVDSQVTMMFWYRQQPGQSLTLIATANQGSEATYESGFVIDKFPISRPNLTFSTLTVSNMSPEDSSIYLCSVNTGTANEKLFFGSGTQLSVL.

The chain is built from TRBV7-9 and TRBJ1-1; D unresolved. V gave up 5 bases and J gave up 0 bases, with 4 bases separating them. The CDR3 runs to 12 residues. The germline V gene has CDR1 SEHNR and CDR2 FQNEAQ (reference sequence). CDR3 loop: CASSLLNTEAFF. The CDR3 DNA is TGTGCCAGCAGCCTTTTGAACACTGAAGCTTTCTTT.

The rearrangement links TRBV7-2 to TRBJ2-7, with D maybe TRBD1 (5 bases). Trimming took off 3 bases at V and 3 bases at J, with 12 bases between the two ends. In germline, CDR1 is SGHTA, CDR2 FQGNSA. The CDR3 totals 14 residues. DNA for the CDR3: TGTGCCAGCAGCTTTAGACAGACAATCTACGAGCAGTACTTC. The encoded protein is CASSFRQTIYEQYF. Filled out from reference TRBV7-2 and TRBJ2-7, the complete variable domain reads GAGVSQSPSNKVTEKGKDVELRCDPISGHTALYWYRQSLGQGLEFLIYFQGNSAPDKSGLPSDRFSAERTGGSVSTLTIQRTQQEDSAVYLCASSFRQTIYEQYFGPGTRLTVT.